This T cell receptor beta chain was recorded in a study of control samples from healthy donors and cancer patients. TCRdb's copy holds only in-frame clones and misses some; the assay was immunoSEQ multiplex PCR. The repertoire holds some 140,000 clones, with 92% as singletons. CDR1 is MNHEY and CDR2 is SMNVEV in the germline V gene (reference sequence). The CDR3 spans 15 residues. The V gene lost 3 bases and the J gene lost 4 bases, with 15 bases spanning the gap. The TCR comes from a man aged 25-45 years in good health. The chain employs TRBV27 and TRBJ1-2; D is ambiguous. The material sequenced was blood. CDR3 bases: TGTGCCAGCAGTTTCCGAATTACAGACCTCTATGGCTACACCTTC. This translates into CASSFRITDLYGYTF.